This T cell receptor (beta chain) originates from a study of immunodeficiency (dated by TCRdb to the late 2010s). Study-wide context: To search for oligoclonality and VDJ recombination defects, the researchers carried out a repertoire analysis. The full study reports these points: Based on top-100 and total clonotype frequencies, severe oligoclonality showed up in patient CD8+ T cells, whereas patient CD4+ T cells did not show severe oligoclonality. In the entropy comparisons of patients versus healthy controls, patients were shown as n=3 (open circles), and an effect on thymic development was only suggested as possible. V-J pairing and productive entropy of CD4+ T cells appeared to be similar between patients and controls.

Genomic DNA was extracted with the QIAamp DNA Blood Mini Kit and sent for immunoSEQ repertoire analysis. Multiplex PCR was used to amplify CDR3 regions from a standard amount of genomic DNA template. The PCR products underwent sequencing on an Illumina platform. Under the source paper's analysis protocol: Alignment of sequences was done against a reference, and the V, D and J gene definitions came from IMGT. To eliminate PCR and sequencing errors, a nearest-neighbor clustering algorithm combined closely related sequences. V, D and J usage was analyzed in productive unique and total sequences using ImmunoSEQ Analyzer tools and R version 3.6.1. Entries here come from immuneACCESS through TCRdb and include only in-frame sequences with V and J called. Some clones fail to appear in such tables; in the studies checked, an unresolved V gene covers under half of the shortfall, and the cause of the remainder is unknown. That table supplies the V and J calls and clone size; D and trimming were determined from the DNA. Recorded for this sample are approximately 2,500 clones; 86% of them occurred a single time. The ten largest account for approximately 19% of the sample.

Trimming takes 6 bases from V and 0 bases from J, and the germline ends sit 12 bases apart. The CDR3 has 14 amino acids, counting the end cysteine and phenylalanine. Only CDR3 DNA remains: 42 bases, in frame from the first base. Taken from the germline V gene, the CDR1 and CDR2 loops are SGHTA and FQGNSA. Naive CD4 T cells, and even more so naive CD8 T cells, were reduced in the patients, while effector memory subpopulations were expanded. CD3+CD4+ T cells were sorted from fresh PBMCs before TCR sequencing. A note on this clone: No antigen is known for it. The input lacks base qualities; no much larger clone sits a single base away.

The clonotype originates from a woman between 18 and 29 years old with POLD1 deficiency. The sequencing sample was made of CD4+ T cells from blood. Recombination connected TRBV7-2 to TRBJ2-7; the best D guess is TRBD1, with 5 bases matching. CDR3 loop: CASRLRAPSYEQYF. The bases are TGTGCCAGCAGGCTCAGGGCCCCCTCCTACGAGCAGTACTTC.